The TCR beta chain described here comes from a study of cytomegalovirus exposure and HLA in healthy donors. Study-wide context: Early released data comprised about 90 million unique TCRs from HLA-typed donors.

There are 16 residues in the CDR3. CDR1 and CDR2 from the germline V gene are MNHEY and SVGAGI. V shed 8 bases and J shed 0 bases, with 17 bases lying between them. 13 Jbeta primers and 60 Vbeta primers were used for the PCR. Generated by immunoSEQ multiplex PCR, the TCRdb table keeps only in-frame clones and is missing some. The profile covers about 200,000 clones, with around 82% appearing a single time and just under 3% taken by the ten largest. Whole-study results and caveats: Both high specificity and high sensitivity reportedly marked the classifier's diagnosis of cytomegalovirus status. Some TCR beta chains (more than 150 of them) were listed as cytomegalovirus-associated. Across HLA loci, a later analysis found differing TCR association rates, with DRB1 most and HLA-C fewest.

Concerning this clone: Its antigen is undetermined.

The sequence came from a woman aged 30 to 39 in good health and CMV-seronegative. The genes are TRBV6-5 and TRBJ1-3; D is perhaps TRBD1 (5 bases). What was sequenced was PBMCs. CDR3 protein: CASGWGIPHSGNTIYF. The CDR3, as DNA: TGTGCCAGCGGTTGGGGCATACCTCACTCTGGAAACACCATATATTTT.